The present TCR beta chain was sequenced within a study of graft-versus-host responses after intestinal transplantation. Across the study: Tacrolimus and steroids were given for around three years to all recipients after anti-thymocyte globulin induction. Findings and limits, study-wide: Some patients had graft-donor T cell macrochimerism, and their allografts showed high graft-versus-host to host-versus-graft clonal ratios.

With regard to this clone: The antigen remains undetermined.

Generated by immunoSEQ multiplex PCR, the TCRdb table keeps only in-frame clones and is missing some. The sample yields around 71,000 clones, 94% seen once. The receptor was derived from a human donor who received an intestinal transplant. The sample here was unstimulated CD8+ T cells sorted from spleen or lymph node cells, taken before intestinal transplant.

The CDR3 coding sequence is TGTGCCAGCAGTTTGTCATCAGACATGAGATATGGCTACACCTTC. Translation: CASSLSSDMRYGYTF. This chain links TRBV28 with TRBJ1-2; no clear D gene. This CDR3 spans 15 amino acids. In germline, CDR1 is MDHEN, CDR2 SYDVKM. V lost 3 bases and J 5 bases, leaving 16 bases between the germline ends.